These 5 T cell receptor beta chains share one sample of origin, sequenced in a study of shared clonotypes between healthy human individuals. Sequenced by immunoSEQ multiplex PCR; TCRdb stores in-frame clones only, minus some. The sample includes roughly 2.2 million clones, approximately 95% of them seen just once. Sequencing was done on a sample of naive CD4+ T cells from PBMCs. Subset described: CD45RA+ positively selected. The receptors stem from a man aged 18 to 29 in good health. Some clones in this sample may be carry-over from other donors' samples.

Only a few counts were recorded for this clone. V gene TRBV7-9 combines with J gene TRBJ2-2; no firm D call. The CDR3 contains 13 residues. CDR1 and CDR2 from the germline V gene are SEHNR and FQNEAQ (reference sequence). V lost 3 bases, J lost 9 bases, and 11 bases lay in between. The CDR3 region is CASSLLGVRELFF. CDR3 sequence (DNA): TGTGCCAGCAGCTTGCTCGGTGTCAGGGAGCTGTTTTTT. Full variable domain (rest looked up from reference TRBV7-9 and TRBJ2-2): DTGVSQNPRHKITKRGQNVTFRCDPISEHNRLYWYRQTLGQGPEFLTYFQNEAQLEKSRLLSDRFSAERPKGSFSTLEIQRTEQGDSAMYLCASSLLGVRELFFGEGSRLTVL.

The genes are TRBV7-6 and TRBJ1-2, with 10 nucleotides matching TRBD1. Trimming removed 4 bases from V and 4 bases from J; junction bases left unmatched: 9. Germline V gene lookup returns CDR1 SGHVS and CDR2 FNYEAQ. The CDR3 totals 16 residues. CDR3 region: CASSSRPGQGFYGYTF. The CDR3, as DNA: TGTGCCAGCAGCTCCAGACCGGGACAGGGGTTCTATGGCTACACCTTC. Based on the CDR3 plus reference TRBV7-6 and TRBJ1-2, the full variable domain is GAGVSQSPRYKVTKRGQDVALRCDPISGHVSLYWYRQALGQGPEFLTYFNYEAQQDKSGLPNDRFSAERPEGSISTLTIQRTEQRDSAMYRCASSSRPGQGFYGYTFGSGTRLTVV.

This chain uses TRBV28 with TRBJ2-5, with TRBD2 matching over 11 bases. CDR1 and CDR2 (germline): MDHEN, SYDVKM. J gave up 5 bases and V 10 bases, and 15 bases lay outside the gene matches. The CDR3 length is 16 residues. Here the CDR3 reads CATLDSGRAAWETQYF. The CDR3, as DNA: TGTGCCACCCTCGATAGCGGGAGGGCCGCTTGGGAGACCCAGTACTTC.

The chain joins TRBV9 to TRBJ2-7; 13 nucleotides match TRBD2. This CDR3 spans 15 amino acids. The germline V gene encodes CDR1 SGDLS and CDR2 YYNGEE. V dropped 3 bases and J dropped 4; count of bases not matched to a gene: 4. The CDR3, as DNA: TGTGCCAGCAGCGAGGGACTAGCGGGACAATACGAGCAGTACTTC. This gives the protein CASSEGLAGQYEQYF. Based on the CDR3 plus reference TRBV9 and TRBJ2-7, the full variable domain is DSGVTQTPKHLITATGQRVTLRCSPRSGDLSVYWYQQSLDQGLQFLIQYYNGEERAKGNILERFSAQQFPDLHSELNLSSLELGDSALYFCASSEGLAGQYEQYFGPGTRLTVT.

The rearrangement joins TRBV5-1 to TRBJ2-5; D may be TRBD1 (6 bases). Germline V gene data show CDR1 as SGHRS and CDR2 as YFSETQ. The V end lost 4 bases, the J end lost 1 base, and 14 bases lay between the germline ends. This CDR3 has 15 amino acids. CDR3 sequence: CASSIRTGLQETQYF. The CDR3 coding sequence is TGCGCCAGCAGCATAAGAACAGGGCTCCAAGAGACCCAGTACTTC.